The 13 T cell receptor beta chains presented below share a single source sample, sequenced in a study of control samples from healthy donors and cancer patients. The table came from immunoSEQ multiplex PCR; TCRdb's copy has only in-frame clones and leaves some out. Here the sample spans about 98,000 clones, 82% being singletons. Sequencing used blood. These receptors were obtained from a man in his sixties in good health.

V usage is TRBV9 and J usage is TRBJ1-1; the D is unclear. The V gene lost 0 bases and the J gene lost 5 bases, with 14 bases spanning the gap. CDR1 is SGDLS, CDR2 YYNGEE, per germline. This CDR3 has 15 amino acids. The CDR3 spells CASSVGGRSVTEAFF. The CDR3 DNA sequence: TGTGCCAGCAGCGTAGGGGGTAGGTCCGTAACTGAAGCTTTCTTT.

V is TRBV4-1 and J is TRBJ1-4; 8 bases fit TRBD1. Germline CDR1 MGHRA, CDR2 YSYEKL. This CDR3 region has 19 residues. The V and J ends lost 0 bases and 4 bases, in that order; junction bases with no gene match: 13. The CDR3 nucleotides are TGCGCCAGCAGCCAAGATCGTGGCAGGGGGCTTATTAATAATGAAAAACTGTTTTTT. Its translation is CASSQDRGRGLINNEKLFF.

The J gene is TRBJ2-7, the V gene TRBV10-1; 8 bases align to TRBD1. The CDR3 loop spans 15 amino acids. CDR1 is WNHNN, CDR2 SYGVQD, per germline (reference sequence). Trimming cost V 3 bases and J 7 bases; bases outside gene matches: 11. For the CDR3, the DNA is TGCGCCAGCAGTGATTGGCAGGGGGCTTCCGTGGAGCAGTACTTC. Its translation is CASSDWQGASVEQYF.

This sequence joins TRBV6-5 and TRBJ1-5, with D possibly TRBD1 on 6 matching bases. The CDR3 sequence is 14 residues long. V lost 6 bases, J lost 3 bases, and 12 bases lay in between. Germline V gene data show CDR1 as MNHEY and CDR2 as SVGAGI. CDR3 protein: CASRAGDPNQPQHF. The CDR3 nucleotides read TGTGCCAGCAGGGCAGGGGATCCCAATCAGCCCCAGCATTTT.

The chain couples TRBV30 to TRBJ2-5, with D unclear. The CDR3 consists of 13 residues. CDR1 and CDR2 (germline): GTSNPN, SVGIG (reference sequence). Trimming took off 0 bases at V and 5 bases at J, with 10 bases between the two ends. The CDR3 DNA reads as TGTGCCTGGAGTGTAGTGGGTGGGGAGACCCAGTACTTC. Its protein is CAWSVVGGETQYF.

J is TRBJ2-1 and V is TRBV5-1; TRBD1 aligns across 10 bases. Germline CDR1 is SGHRS and CDR2 is YFSETQ. The CDR3 consists of 15 residues. The V gene end was trimmed by 3 bases and the J gene end by 7 bases; junction bases not matched to a gene: 7. As DNA, the CDR3 is TGCGCCAGCAGCTGGACAGGGGGACCGGGGAATGAGCAGTTCTTC. Its translation: CASSWTGGPGNEQFF.

The chain joins TRBV30 to TRBJ2-5; D is unclear. V lost 1 base and J 4 bases, leaving 7 bases between the germline ends. CDR1 is GTSNPN and CDR2 is SVGIG in the germline V gene (reference sequence). The CDR3 consists of 12 residues. The CDR3 region has the DNA TGTGCCTGGAGTGGACTCGGAGAGACCCAGTACTTC. Translating it yields CAWSGLGETQYF.

The J gene is TRBJ1-1, the V gene TRBV5-1, with D tentatively TRBD1 (6 bases). The CDR3 loop spans 14 amino acids. Trimming removed 7 bases at V and 1 base at J, with 14 bases between. The V gene's germline CDR1 is SGHRS and CDR2 YFSETQ. This CDR3 reads CASRWGRANTEAFF. Here the CDR3 DNA reads TGCGCCAGCCGCTGGGGGCGGGCGAACACTGAAGCTTTCTTT.

The V call is TRBV30, the J call TRBJ1-2, with D perhaps matching TRBD1 (6 bases). CDR3 length: 13 amino acids. Trimming removed 2 bases at V and 8 bases at J, with 15 bases between. The germline V gene has CDR1 GTSNPN and CDR2 SVGIG (reference sequence). CDR3 sequence (DNA): TGTGCCTGGAGTCTTACAGGGTTGCTCGGCTACACCTTC. Its protein is CAWSLTGLLGYTF.

In this sample, this clone turned up a few times. The gene calls are TRBV5-6 and TRBJ1-1, with a possible D match to TRBD1 (5 bases). V lost 0 bases and J 5 bases, leaving 11 bases between the germline ends. There are 14 residues in the CDR3. The germline CDR1 and CDR2 sequences are SGHDT and YYEEEE. CDR3 amino acids: CASSLGGAGTEAFF. The CDR3 DNA is TGTGCCAGCAGCTTGGGGGGCGCAGGAACTGAAGCTTTCTTT.

This chain uses TRBV29-1 with TRBJ2-7, with TRBD1 matching over 7 bases. CDR1 SQVTM and CDR2 ANQGSEA come from the germline V gene. This CDR3 contains 15 residues. V gave up 2 bases and J gave up 3 bases; unmatched junction bases: 10. This CDR3 reads CSVELDRSPFYEQYF. DNA of the CDR3: TGCAGCGTTGAATTGGACAGGAGTCCCTTCTACGAGCAGTACTTC.

The rearrangement uses TRBV5-4 and TRBJ2-7, with D tentatively TRBD1 or TRBD2 (6 bases each). V was pared by 4 bases and J by 0 bases, with 14 bases between. The CDR3 is made up of 15 amino acids. Looked up from germline, CDR1 is SGHNT and CDR2 is YYREEE (reference sequence). The CDR3 nucleotides read TGTGCCAGCAGCCTCCCGGGGGCGAACTCCTACGAGCAGTACTTC. It translates to CASSLPGANSYEQYF.

The CDR3, as DNA: TGTGCCAGCAGCTCCGGGACAGGGAACACTGAAGCTTTCTTT. As protein: CASSSGTGNTEAFF. The chain recombines TRBV6-5 with TRBJ1-1, with 8 bases fitting TRBD1. The CDR3 loop spans 14 amino acids. Germline loops: CDR1 MNHEY, CDR2 SVGAGI. The junction had 4 bases not matched to a gene; V was cut back by 6 bases and J by 1 base.